What follows describes a single T cell receptor (beta chain). Its antigen is still unknown. The CDR3 covers 16 residues. CDR1 is SNHLY and CDR2 is FYNNEI in the germline V gene. V shed 6 bases, J shed 1 base, and the junction held 6 bases outside the gene matches. The sample originates from a study of CD8+ T cells in alopecia areata. As the sequencing template, cDNA was produced by extracting RNA and reverse transcribing it. TCRdb's copy holds only in-frame clones and misses some; the assay was immunoSEQ multiplex PCR. The sample includes over 150,000 clones, about 60% of them seen just once. Points from the study as a whole: In patients, TCRs were shared less clearly than in mice, and HLA may possibly be involved.

The treatment was: oral pan-JAK inhibitor, 5-10 mg twice daily. The V call is TRBV2, the J call TRBJ2-6; 7 positions match TRBD2. This receptor was taken from a human donor with alopecia areata. The starting material was CD8+ T cells sorted from blood, obtained at week 24, from a patient treated with tofacitinib. This CDR3 is CASRGGYWSGANVLTF. CDR3 DNA: TGTGCCAGCAGGGGGGGGTACTGGTCTGGGGCCAACGTCCTGACTTTC.